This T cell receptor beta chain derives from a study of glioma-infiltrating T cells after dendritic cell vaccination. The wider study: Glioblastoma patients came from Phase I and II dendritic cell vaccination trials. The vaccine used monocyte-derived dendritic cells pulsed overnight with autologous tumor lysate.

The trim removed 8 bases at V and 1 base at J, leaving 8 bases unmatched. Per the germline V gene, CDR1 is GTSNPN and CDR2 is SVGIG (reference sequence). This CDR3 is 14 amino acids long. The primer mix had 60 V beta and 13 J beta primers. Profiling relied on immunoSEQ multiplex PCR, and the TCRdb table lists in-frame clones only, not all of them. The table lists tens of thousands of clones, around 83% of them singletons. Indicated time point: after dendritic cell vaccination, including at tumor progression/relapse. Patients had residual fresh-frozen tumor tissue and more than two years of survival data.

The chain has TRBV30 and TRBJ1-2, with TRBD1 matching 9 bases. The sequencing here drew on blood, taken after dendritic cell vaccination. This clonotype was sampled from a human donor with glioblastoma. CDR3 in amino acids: CAAGQGPNNYGYTF. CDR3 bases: TGTGCCGCAGGACAGGGGCCAAATAACTATGGCTACACCTTC. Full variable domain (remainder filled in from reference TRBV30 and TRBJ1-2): SQTIHQWPATLVQPVGSPLSLECTVEGTSNPNLYWYRQAAGRGLQLLFYSVGIGQISSEVPQNLSASRPQDRQFILSSKKLLLSDSGFYLCAAGQGPNNYGYTFGSGTRLTVV.